The 7 T cell receptor beta chains below all came from one sample that was sequenced in a study of blood T cell repertoires in COVID-19. Clones were sequenced by immunoSEQ multiplex PCR, and TCRdb holds only the in-frame ones, with some missing. Of about 180,000 clones listed, approximately 90% are singletons. The sequencing sample was made of peripheral blood. These receptor sequences come from a man between 18 and 29 years old who had recovered from COVID-19.

This rearrangement joins TRBV5-4 to TRBJ2-5; 12 nucleotides line up with TRBD2. Germline V lookup: CDR1 SGHNT, CDR2 YYREEE (reference sequence). The CDR3 loop spans 16 amino acids. J lost 1 base, V lost 4 bases, and 5 bases had no gene match. This CDR3 is CASSRGLAGLQETQYF. The DNA for the CDR3 is TGTGCCAGCAGCCGGGGACTAGCGGGTCTCCAAGAGACCCAGTACTTC.

This chain links TRBV19 with TRBJ2-1, with 12 nucleotides matching TRBD2. The V segment lost 6 bases and the J segment 4 bases; nucleotides outside the gene matches: 7. The CDR3 totals 16 residues. Germline V lookup: CDR1 LNHDA, CDR2 SQIVND (reference sequence). Here the CDR3 reads CASRPRTSGAYNEQFF. The CDR3 bases are TGTGCCAGTAGACCCCGGACTAGCGGGGCATACAATGAGCAGTTCTTC. Combining the CDR3 with reference TRBV19 and TRBJ2-1 gives the whole variable domain DGGITQSPKYLFRKEGQNVTLSCEQNLNHDAMYWYRQDPGQGLRLIYYSQIVNDFQKGDIAEGYSVSREKKESFPLTVTSAQKNPTAFYLCASRPRTSGAYNEQFFGPGTRLTVL.

V usage is TRBV24-1 and J usage is TRBJ2-1; 8 nucleotides agree with TRBD1. The trim removed 9 bases at V and 6 bases at J, leaving 9 bases unmatched. CDR1 is KGHDR, CDR2 SFDVKD, per germline. The CDR3 runs 14 residues. CDR3 region: CATGSDRESNEQFF. The CDR3 coding sequence is TGTGCCACCGGGTCGGACAGGGAAAGCAATGAGCAGTTCTTC.

V and J are TRBV18 and TRBJ2-1, with TRBD2 identical over 7 bases. In germline, CDR1 is KGHSH, CDR2 LQKENI. This CDR3 is built from 14 residues. J was trimmed by 9 bases and V by 3 bases; bases with no gene match: 8. The CDR3 loop reads CASSPSVGGTEQFF. DNA of the CDR3: TGTGCCAGCTCACCGTCGGTGGGGGGGACTGAGCAGTTCTTC.

The chain couples TRBV7-6 to TRBJ2-2, with D maybe TRBD1 (6 bases). The germline gives CDR1 SGHVS, CDR2 FNYEAQ. The CDR3 runs 17 residues. The V and J ends lost 1 base and 1 base respectively, with 13 bases between them. CDR3 nucleotides: TGTGCCAGCAGCTTAGGTGCCGGGACAAGGAACACCGGGGAGCTGTTTTTT. Translated: CASSLGAGTRNTGELFF.

The chain's CDR3 is CASGKDRGRVGNTEAFF. The CDR3 DNA sequence: TGTGCCAGCGGTAAAGACAGGGGGCGGGTTGGGAACACTGAAGCTTTCTTT. V and J are TRBV6-1 and TRBJ1-1; 10 bases are a match to TRBD1. The CDR3 sequence is 17 residues long. CDR1 and CDR2 (germline): MNHNS, SASEGT. The junction had 13 bases not matched to a gene; V was cut back by 8 bases and J by 1 base.

In its sample, this clone was seen a few times. The chain uses TRBV13 and TRBJ2-7, with a possible D match to TRBD1 (7 bases). The V and J ends lost 5 bases and 0 bases respectively, with 14 bases between them. CDR1 PRHDT and CDR2 FYEKMQ come from the germline V gene (reference sequence). The CDR3 runs to 15 residues. CDR3 bases: TGTGCCAGCAGCGGAGGGACAGCGAGCTCCTACGAGCAGTACTTC. It translates to CASSGGTASSYEQYF.